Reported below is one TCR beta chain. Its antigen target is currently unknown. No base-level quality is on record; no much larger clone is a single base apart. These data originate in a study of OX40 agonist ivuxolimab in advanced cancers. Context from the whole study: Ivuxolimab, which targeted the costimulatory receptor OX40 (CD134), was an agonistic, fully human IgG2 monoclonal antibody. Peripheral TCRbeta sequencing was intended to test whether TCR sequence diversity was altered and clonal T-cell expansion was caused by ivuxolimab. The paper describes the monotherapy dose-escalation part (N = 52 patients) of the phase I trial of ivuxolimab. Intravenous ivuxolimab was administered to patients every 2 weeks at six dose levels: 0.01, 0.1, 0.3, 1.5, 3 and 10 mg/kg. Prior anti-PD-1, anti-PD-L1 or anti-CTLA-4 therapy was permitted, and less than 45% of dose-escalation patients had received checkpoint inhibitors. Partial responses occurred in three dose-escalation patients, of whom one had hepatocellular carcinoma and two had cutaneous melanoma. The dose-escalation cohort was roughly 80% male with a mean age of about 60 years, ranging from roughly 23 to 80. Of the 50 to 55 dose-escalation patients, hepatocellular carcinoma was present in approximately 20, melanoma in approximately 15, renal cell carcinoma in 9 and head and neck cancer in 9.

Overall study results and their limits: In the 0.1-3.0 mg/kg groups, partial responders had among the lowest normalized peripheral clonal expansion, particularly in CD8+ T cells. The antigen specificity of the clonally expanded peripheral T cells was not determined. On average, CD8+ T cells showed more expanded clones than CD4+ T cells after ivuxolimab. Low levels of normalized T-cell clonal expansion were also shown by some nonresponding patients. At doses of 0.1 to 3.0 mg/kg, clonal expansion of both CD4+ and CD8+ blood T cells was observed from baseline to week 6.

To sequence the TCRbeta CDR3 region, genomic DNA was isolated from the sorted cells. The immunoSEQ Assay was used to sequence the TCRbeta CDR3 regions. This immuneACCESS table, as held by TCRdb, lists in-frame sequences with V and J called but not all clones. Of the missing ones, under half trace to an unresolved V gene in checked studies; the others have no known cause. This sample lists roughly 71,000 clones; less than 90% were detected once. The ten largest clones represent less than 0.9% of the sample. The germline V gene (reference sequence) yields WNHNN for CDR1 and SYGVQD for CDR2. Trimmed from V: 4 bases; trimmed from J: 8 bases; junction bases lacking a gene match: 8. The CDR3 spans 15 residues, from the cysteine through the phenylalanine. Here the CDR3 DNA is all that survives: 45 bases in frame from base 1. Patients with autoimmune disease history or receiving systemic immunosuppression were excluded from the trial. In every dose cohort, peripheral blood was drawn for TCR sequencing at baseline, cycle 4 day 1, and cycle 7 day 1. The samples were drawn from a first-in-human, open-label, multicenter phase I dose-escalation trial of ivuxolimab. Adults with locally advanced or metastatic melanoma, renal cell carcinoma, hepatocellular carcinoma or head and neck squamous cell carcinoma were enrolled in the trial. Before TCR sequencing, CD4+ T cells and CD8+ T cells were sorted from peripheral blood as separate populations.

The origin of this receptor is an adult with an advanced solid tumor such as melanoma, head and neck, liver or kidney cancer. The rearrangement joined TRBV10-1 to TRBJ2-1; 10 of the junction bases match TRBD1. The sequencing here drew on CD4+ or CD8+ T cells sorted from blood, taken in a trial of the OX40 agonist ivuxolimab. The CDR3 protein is CASSATGGYSYEQFF. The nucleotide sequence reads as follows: TGCGCCAGCAGTGCGACAGGGGGCTACTCATATGAGCAGTTCTTC.